Each of the 19 T cell receptor beta chains below was sequenced from the same sample in a study of blood T cells in healthy people across ages. Through a sample-barcoded 5' primer and a J-beta primer mix, a second PCR was run for roughly 7 to 12 cycles. From the 5' RACE reads, TCRdb called clonotypes with MiXCR, one entry per CDR3 protein. The sample includes 920,000 or so distinct CDR3 sequences, 35% to 50% seen only once; the top ten take 18%. Source material: blood. Source of these receptors: a woman in her sixties in good health.

The chain combines TRBV9 with TRBJ2-7; the D gene is possibly TRBD2 (6 bases). The CDR3 covers 15 residues. V was pared by 0 bases and J by 1 base, with 11 bases between. In germline, CDR1 is SGDLS, CDR2 YYNGEE. DNA of the CDR3: TGTGCCAGCAGCGTAGCGTTGGGGGGTTCCTACGAGCAGTACTTC. It codes for CASSVALGGSYEQYF.

V is TRBV7-9 and J is TRBJ2-7; TRBD1 is a possible D gene (6 bases). The CDR3 runs to 15 residues. Per germline, CDR1 SEHNR and CDR2 FQNEAQ (reference sequence). Trimming left V 6 bases short and J 5 bases short, with 20 bases between. Written as DNA, the CDR3 is TGTGCCAGCAGGGATACAGGGACCCTCTGGGACGAGCAGTACTTC. Its translation: CASRDTGTLWDEQYF.

This clonotype turned up a few times. The V and J genes are TRBV28 and TRBJ2-3; possibly TRBD1 or TRBD2 for D (5 bases each). Trimming took off 4 bases at V and 6 bases at J, with 14 bases between the two ends. The CDR3 totals 14 residues. Germline CDR1 is MDHEN and CDR2 is SYDVKM. CDR3 sequence reads: CASSSPGRSDTQYF. The DNA for the CDR3 is TGTGCCAGCAGTTCCCCAGGGAGATCCGATACGCAGTATTTT.

This clonotype has more than one count but fewer than ten. The chain couples TRBV6-6 to TRBJ2-4; D possibly corresponds to TRBD1 (5 bases). The closer fit of TRBJ2-5 to the DNA end suggests the J call may be wrong. Germline V gene sequence: CDR1 MNHNY, CDR2 SVGAGI (reference sequence). The CDR3 spans 13 residues. CDR3 sequence reads: CASSYRKGETQYF. CDR3 bases: TGTGCCAGCAGTTACAGGAAGGGGGAGACCCAGTACTTC.

With respect to this clonotype: It may be a read error: a sequence one base away is much more abundant. The chain carries TRBV6-5 and TRBJ1-5, with D unresolved. V lost 6 bases, J lost 1 base, and 13 bases lay in between. Per the germline V gene, CDR1 is MNHEY and CDR2 is SVGAGI. The CDR3 is 15 residues long. The CDR3 is CASRGLSESNQPQHF. The DNA for the CDR3 is TGTGCCAGCAGAGGACTGAGCGAGAGCAATCAGCCCCAGCATTTT.

This clonotype showed up just a few times. The CDR3 here is CAISEYDRGYGYTF. CDR3 sequence (DNA): TGTGCCATCAGTGAGTACGACAGGGGCTATGGCTACACCTTC. V is TRBV10-3 and J is TRBJ1-2, with TRBD1 identical over 8 bases. The CDR3 consists of 14 residues. The V gene end was trimmed by 1 base and the J gene end by 4 bases; junction bases not matched to a gene: 2. CDR1 ENHRY and CDR2 SYGVKD come from the germline V gene.

V is TRBV4-1 and J is TRBJ2-7; 10 bases are a match to TRBD2. Germline CDR1 MGHRA, CDR2 YSYEKL. Unmatched junction bases numbered 3, after V lost 1 base and J lost 9 bases. This CDR3 has 13 amino acids. The CDR3 protein is CASSQVVAGGQYF. The CDR3 region has the DNA TGCGCCAGCAGCCAAGTAGTAGCGGGAGGGCAGTACTTC.

Only a few counts were recorded for this clonotype. This rearrangement joins TRBV5-1 to TRBJ2-4; 8 bases fit TRBD2. After removal of 4 bases from V and 0 bases from J, the junction contained 9 bases not matched to a gene. Germline V gives CDR1 SGHRS, CDR2 YFSETQ. CDR3 size: 17 residues. The CDR3 spells CASSLSPSGGAKNIQYF. The CDR3, as DNA: TGCGCCAGCAGCCTATCCCCGAGCGGGGGAGCCAAAAACATTCAGTACTTC.

This clonotype was counted a few times. The rearrangement links TRBV30 to TRBJ1-2; TRBD1 is a possible D gene (5 bases). Germline lookup yields CDR1 GTSNPN and CDR2 SVGIG (reference sequence). Trimming left V 7 bases short and J 7 bases short, with 19 bases between. The CDR3 sequence is 13 residues long. DNA for the CDR3: TGTGCCTTGCACAGGACGCGCTTGTTTGGCTACACCTTC. Amino acid sequence: CALHRTRLFGYTF.

This chain links TRBV11-2 with TRBJ2-3; possibly TRBD2 for D (6 bases). V was pared by 5 bases and J by 5 bases, with 17 bases between. The CDR3 has 15 amino acids. The germline V gene has CDR1 SGHAT and CDR2 FQNNGV. This CDR3 reads CASSRSGSGEDTQYF. The CDR3 nucleotides read TGTGCCAGCAGCAGGAGCGGGTCGGGTGAAGATACGCAGTATTTT.

Turning to this clonotype: A much more abundant neighbour one base away suggests this may be a read error. The V and J genes are TRBV29-1 and TRBJ2-5; 10 nucleotides align to TRBD2. CDR1 and CDR2 from the germline V gene are SQVTM and ANQGSEA. V lost 5 bases to trimming and J lost 1 base; unmatched junction nucleotides: 7. This CDR3 region has 15 residues. The CDR3 DNA sequence: TGCAGCGTTTACGGACTAGCGGAACTCCAAGAGACCCAGTACTTC. Its translation: CSVYGLAELQETQYF.

This sequence joins TRBV7-6 and TRBJ2-3, with 13 bases identical to TRBD2. Trimming took 3 bases from V and 0 from J; bases not matched to a gene: 6. This CDR3 has 18 amino acids. The germline gives CDR1 SGHVS, CDR2 FNYEAQ. The CDR3 coding sequence is TGTGCCAGCAGCTTGTTACCGGGACTAGCGGGAAGCACAGATACGCAGTATTTT. Its translation: CASSLLPGLAGSTDTQYF.

This clonotype has a handful of counts. The V call is TRBV5-1, the J call TRBJ2-7; 11 positions agree with TRBD2. The V segment lost 0 bases and the J segment 0 bases; nucleotides outside the gene matches: 8. The CDR3 extends over 18 amino acids. The V gene's germline CDR1 is SGHRS and CDR2 YFSETQ. CDR3 residues: CASSLAPPGLAASYEQYF. The CDR3 DNA sequence: TGCGCCAGCAGCTTGGCCCCTCCGGGACTAGCGGCCTCCTACGAGCAGTACTTC.

Note on this clonotype: Since a much larger clone is just one base distant, this may be a read error. The rearrangement links TRBV7-9 to TRBJ1-6; D gene uncertain. This CDR3 comprises 15 residues. Germline V gives CDR1 SEHNR, CDR2 FQNEAQ (reference sequence). Trimming shortened V by 4 bases and J by 6 bases, and 13 bases separated the two germline ends. Here the CDR3 DNA reads TGTGCCAGCAGCTCGTCCGAGACAAGTAATTCACCCCTCCACTTT. Translating gives CASSSSETSNSPLHF.

V gene TRBV21-1 combines with J gene TRBJ1-2; TRBD1, the D gene given by the table, was not confirmed from the DNA. TRBV21-1 is described as a pseudogene. This CDR3 spans 16 amino acids. The CDR3 region is CASSNAYPRDKYGYTF. The CDR3 DNA reads TGTGCCAGCAGCAATGCCTACCCCCGGGACAAATATGGCTACACCTTC.

This clonotype came up a few times. The chain joins TRBV5-1 to TRBJ2-5; 9 bases agree with TRBD1. The CDR3 is 16 amino acids. Germline CDR1 is SGHRS and CDR2 is YFSETQ. After removal of 0 bases from V and 5 bases from J, the junction contained 8 bases not matched to a gene. The CDR3 sequence is CASSLATTGGGETQYF. As DNA, the CDR3 is TGCGCCAGCAGCTTGGCGACCACAGGGGGCGGTGAGACCCAGTACTTC.

The chain is built from TRBV3-1 and TRBJ1-6; D is uncertain. CDR1 and CDR2 from the germline V gene are LGHDT and YNNKEL (reference sequence). Trimming pared 0 bases from V and 7 bases from J, leaving 7 bases between. CDR3 length: 14 residues. The CDR3 protein is CASSQEAGNSPLHF. Written as DNA, the CDR3 is TGTGCCAGCAGCCAAGAGGCGGGGAATTCACCCCTCCACTTT. Full variable domain (remainder filled in from reference TRBV3-1 and TRBJ1-6): DTAVSQTPKYLVTQMGNDKSIKCEQNLGHDTMYWYKQDSKKFLKIMFSYNNKELIINETVPNRFSPKSPDKAHLNLHINSLELGDSAVYFCASSQEAGNSPLHFGNGTRLTVT.

The gene calls are TRBV6-5 and TRBJ2-5, with TRBD2 matching 10 bases. The CDR3 extends over 15 amino acids. The trim removed 2 bases at V and 6 bases at J, leaving 6 bases unmatched. Germline assignment: CDR1 MNHEY and CDR2 SVGAGI. The CDR3 spells CASSYDSGRMKTQYF. CDR3 sequence (DNA): TGTGCCAGCAGTTACGATAGCGGGAGGATGAAGACCCAGTACTTC.

The CDR3 nucleotides are TGCGCCAGCAGCTTGGCCGGAGAGGGCGGGGGAGGAGGCTACACCTTC. Translating gives CASSLAGEGGGGGYTF. The genes are TRBV5-1 and TRBJ1-2; TRBD1 is a possible D gene (5 bases). The germline V gene has CDR1 SGHRS and CDR2 YFSETQ. The CDR3 length is 16 residues. The germline V and J ends were trimmed by 0 bases and 8 bases, with 20 bases remaining between them.